One and the same sample provided the 17 T cell receptor beta chains below, sequenced in a study of cytomegalovirus exposure and HLA in healthy donors. The PCR ran on 60 Vbeta and 13 Jbeta primers. Method: immunoSEQ multiplex PCR; TCRdb's copy keeps in-frame clones and lacks some. The sample lists about 77,000 clones; around 84% were seen once. Sequenced material: PBMCs. The origin of the receptors is a middle-aged man in good health and CMV-seronegative.

This clone was seen once. The chain couples TRBV4-3 to TRBJ2-1, with 7 bases that match TRBD1. Trimming at V came to 4 bases and at J to 6 bases, leaving 12 bases not matched to a gene. The CDR3 is 16 amino acids. Germline-derived CDR1 and CDR2 are LGHNA and YSLEER. CDR3 sequence: CASSRSYRDSLNEQFF. The DNA of the CDR3 is TGCGCCAGCAGCCGAAGCTACCGGGACAGCCTCAATGAGCAGTTCTTC.

This sequence joins TRBV11-3 and TRBJ2-1; the match to TRBD2 covers 8 bases. Germline CDR1 reads SGHNT; CDR2 reads YENEEA. This CDR3 has 13 amino acids. V lost 4 bases and J lost 8; bases outside the gene matches: 4. The CDR3 loop is CASSYGRADEQFF. The CDR3 nucleotides read TGTGCCAGCAGCTACGGGAGGGCCGATGAGCAGTTCTTC.

The chain recombines TRBV18 with TRBJ2-6; TRBD2 aligns across 7 bases. Trimming took 4 bases from V and 4 from J; bases not matched to a gene: 7. The V gene's germline CDR1 is KGHSH and CDR2 LQKENI. This CDR3 has 16 residues. CDR3 residues: CASSQWEGSGANVLTF. CDR3 nucleotide sequence: TGTGCCAGCTCACAATGGGAGGGCTCCGGGGCCAACGTCCTGACTTTC.

This sequence joins TRBV4-1 and TRBJ1-2, with 7 positions matching TRBD1. CDR1 is MGHRA and CDR2 is YSYEKL in the germline V gene. With 3 bases clipped from V and 1 base from J, the junction kept 11 bases outside the gene matches. The CDR3 loop spans 17 amino acids. The CDR3: CASSQDPGTALNYGYTF. As DNA, the CDR3 is TGCGCCAGCAGCCAGGATCCGGGGACAGCCCTTAACTATGGCTACACCTTC.

The V call is TRBV5-1, the J call TRBJ2-2; 13 nucleotides line up with TRBD2. CDR3 length equals 18 residues. Looked up from germline, CDR1 is SGHRS and CDR2 is YFSETQ. The trim removed 0 bases at V and 4 bases at J, leaving 6 bases unmatched. In DNA form, the CDR3 reads TGCGCCAGCAGCTTGGATATGGGGACTAGCGGGGCCACCGGGGAGCTGTTTTTT. It codes for CASSLDMGTSGATGELFF.

The chain carries TRBV11-2 and TRBJ1-1; no clear D gene. The CDR3 has 13 residues. Looked up from germline, CDR1 is SGHAT and CDR2 is FQNNGV. V lost 7 bases and J 1 base, leaving 10 bases between the germline ends. The CDR3: CASNPGRNTEAFF. In nucleotides, the CDR3 is TGTGCCAGCAACCCCGGGAGGAACACTGAAGCTTTCTTT.

V usage is TRBV28 and J usage is TRBJ2-4; TRBD2 matches 8 bases. Germline V gene lookup returns CDR1 MDHEN and CDR2 SYDVKM. The trim removed 4 bases at V and 3 bases at J, leaving 8 bases unmatched. The CDR3 extends over 16 amino acids. CDR3 sequence (DNA): TGTGCCAGCAGTTCCTATAGCGGGACTGTCAAAAACATTCAGTACTTC. This translates into CASSSYSGTVKNIQYF.

The rearrangement links TRBV6-1 to TRBJ2-2; D is perhaps TRBD1 (5 bases). This CDR3 is 14 amino acids long. Deletions cut 6 bases from V and 5 bases from J, with 13 bases between. The germline CDR1 and CDR2 sequences are MNHNS and SASEGT. CDR3 loop: CASRSDSITGELFF. CDR3 bases: TGTGCCAGCAGGAGCGACAGCATAACCGGGGAGCTGTTTTTT.

On this clone itself: The same CDR3 also results from other DNA sequences found in this sample. The J gene is TRBJ2-7, the V gene TRBV9; 7 positions agree with TRBD2. The germline V gene has CDR1 SGDLS and CDR2 YYNGEE. This CDR3 region has 14 residues. The J segment lost 4 bases and the V segment lost 0 bases, leaving 4 bases of the junction unmatched. The CDR3 spells CASSVGGGTYEQYF. In DNA form, the CDR3 reads TGTGCCAGCAGCGTAGGGGGAGGGACGTACGAGCAGTACTTC.

This chain uses TRBV21-1 with TRBJ1-5; the D call of TRBD1 is as the table states it, not checked on the DNA. TRBV21-1 is a listed pseudogene. The CDR3 contains 15 residues. CDR3 DNA: TGTGCCAGCCCTTGGACAGGGGTGCGGTATCAGCCCCAGCATTTT. Translated: CASPWTGVRYQPQHF.

V usage is TRBV6-1 and J usage is TRBJ2-7; 9 bases are shared with TRBD1. This CDR3 spans 14 amino acids. From germline, CDR1 is MNHNS and CDR2 SASEGT. V was clipped by 6 bases and J by 4 bases; unmatched bases: 7. CDR3 sequence: CASRAWTGEYEQYF. Written as DNA, the CDR3 is TGTGCCAGCAGGGCATGGACAGGGGAATACGAGCAGTACTTC.

The chain recombines TRBV18 with TRBJ2-1; D unclear. Trimming removed 6 bases from V and 0 bases from J, with 15 bases in between. CDR3 length: 16 residues. Germline values: CDR1 KGHSH, CDR2 LQKENI. CDR3 DNA sequence: TGTGCCAGCTCGCCTTACCGCCCTAGCTCCTACAATGAGCAGTTCTTC. Translating gives CASSPYRPSSYNEQFF.

The chain is built from TRBV11-3 and TRBJ2-7, with D possibly being TRBD2 (5 bases). This CDR3 has 15 amino acids. The V and J ends lost 5 bases and 0 bases respectively, with 14 bases between them. Germline V gene sequence: CDR1 SGHNT, CDR2 YENEEA. The CDR3 DNA reads as TGTGCCAGCAGCCCCAGTGACTACAGCTCCTACGAGCAGTACTTC. Its translation: CASSPSDYSSYEQYF. Full variable domain (outside the CDR3, taken from reference TRBV11-3 and TRBJ2-7): EAGVVQSPRYKIIEKKQPVAFWCNPISGHNTLYWYLQNLGQGPELLIRYENEEAVDDSQLPKDRFSAERLKGVDSTLKIQPAELGDSAVYLCASSPSDYSSYEQYFGPGTRLTVT.

The CDR3 nucleotides read TGTGCCAGCAGTTACTCTCCGTCTCAGCCCCAGCATTTT. Translation gives CASSYSPSQPQHF. The J gene is TRBJ1-5, the V gene TRBV6-6; D is uncertain. CDR1 and CDR2 from the germline V gene are MNHNY and SVGAGI (reference sequence). The ends were cut back, 0 bases at V and 6 bases at J, with 6 bases in the middle. The CDR3 is 13 amino acids.

This clone was found a few times. The chain links TRBV6-1 to TRBJ1-2; 8 bases match TRBD1. From germline, CDR1 is MNHNS and CDR2 SASEGT. This CDR3 is built from 14 residues. V shed 3 bases and J 6 bases; nucleotides not matched to a gene: 6. The CDR3 DNA is TGTGCCAGCAGTGATAGACAGGGGTTCAATGGCTACACCTTC. Residues: CASSDRQGFNGYTF.

CDR3 region: CASSDQGTGGYTF. DNA for the CDR3: TGTGCCAGCAGCGACCAGGGAACCGGTGGCTACACCTTC. This chain links TRBV6-6 with TRBJ1-2, with D possibly matching TRBD1 (5 bases). Per the germline V gene, CDR1 is MNHNY and CDR2 is SVGAGI (reference sequence). V was cut by 6 bases and J by 7 bases, with 15 bases left in between. The CDR3 length is 13 residues.

The chain is built from TRBV1 and TRBJ2-3; the table assigns TRBD2, which was not confirmed against the DNA. TRBV1 is a pseudogene locus. The CDR3 contains 19 residues. The CDR3 bases are TGCACCAGCAGCCGCCCGGGACTAGCGGGAGGGCCAGGGCCAGATACGCAGTATTTT. Its protein product is CTSSRPGLAGGPGPDTQYF.